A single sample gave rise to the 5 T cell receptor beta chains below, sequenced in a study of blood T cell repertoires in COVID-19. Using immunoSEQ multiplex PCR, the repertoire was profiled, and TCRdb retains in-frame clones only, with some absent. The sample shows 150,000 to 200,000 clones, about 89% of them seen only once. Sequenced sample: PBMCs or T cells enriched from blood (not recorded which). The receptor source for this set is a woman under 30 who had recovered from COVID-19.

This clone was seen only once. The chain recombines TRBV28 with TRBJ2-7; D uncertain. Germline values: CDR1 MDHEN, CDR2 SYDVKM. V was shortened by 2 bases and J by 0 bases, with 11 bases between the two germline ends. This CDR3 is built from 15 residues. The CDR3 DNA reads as TGTGCCAGCAGTTTAATTTTGGAGAACTCCTACGAGCAGTACTTC. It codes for CASSLILENSYEQYF.

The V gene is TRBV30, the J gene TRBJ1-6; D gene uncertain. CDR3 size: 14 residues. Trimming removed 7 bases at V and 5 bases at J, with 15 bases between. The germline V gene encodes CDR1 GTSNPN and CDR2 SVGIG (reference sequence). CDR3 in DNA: TGTGCCTCCACAACCGAGGGAAATAATTCACCCCTCCACTTT. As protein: CASTTEGNNSPLHF.

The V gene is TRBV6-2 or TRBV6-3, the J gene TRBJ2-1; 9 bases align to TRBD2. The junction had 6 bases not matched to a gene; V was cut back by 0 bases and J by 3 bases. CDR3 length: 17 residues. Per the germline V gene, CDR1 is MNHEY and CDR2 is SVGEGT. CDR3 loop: CASSYSRVLAGYNEQFF. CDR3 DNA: TGTGCCAGCAGTTACTCGAGAGTACTAGCGGGCTACAATGAGCAGTTCTTC.

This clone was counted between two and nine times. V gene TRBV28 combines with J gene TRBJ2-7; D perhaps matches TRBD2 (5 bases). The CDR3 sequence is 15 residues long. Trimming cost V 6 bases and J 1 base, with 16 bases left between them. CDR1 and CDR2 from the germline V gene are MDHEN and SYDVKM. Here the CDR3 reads CASRSGLAQSYEQYF. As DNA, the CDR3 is TGTGCCAGCAGGTCCGGCCTAGCCCAATCCTACGAGCAGTACTTC.

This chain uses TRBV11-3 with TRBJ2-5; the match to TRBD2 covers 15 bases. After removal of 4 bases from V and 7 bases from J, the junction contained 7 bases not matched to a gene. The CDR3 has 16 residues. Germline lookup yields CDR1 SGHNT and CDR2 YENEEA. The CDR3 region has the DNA TGTGCCAGCAGCTCCCCCGGACTAGCGGGAGGGTCGACCCAGTACTTC. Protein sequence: CASSSPGLAGGSTQYF.